This T cell receptor beta chain was profiled in a study of shared clonotypes between healthy human individuals. Overall study results and limits: Rarefaction exposed incomplete sorted-subset sequencing despite large depth. There were few donors, and this limited the genetic and exposure-history diversity represented.

V lost 3 bases and J lost 5; bases outside the gene matches: 5. The CDR3 has 15 amino acids. CDR1 is SGDLS and CDR2 is YYNGEE in the germline V gene. As for this clone: Antigen: not known.

Sequenced by immunoSEQ multiplex PCR; TCRdb stores in-frame clones only, minus some. Among some 2.1 million clones listed, about 95% were seen once. Naive CD8 cells were CD45RO-negative, positively selected for CCR7, excluding terminally differentiated effector memory CD45RA+ cells. The origin of this receptor is a man between 18 and 29 years old in good health. The sample taken for sequencing was naive CD8+ T cells sorted from blood. The chain is built from TRBV9 and TRBJ2-3, with 11 bases that match TRBD1. The chain's CDR3 is CASSAMGQGEDTQYF. CDR3 in DNA: TGTGCCAGCAGCGCTATGGGACAGGGGGAAGATACGCAGTATTTT.